Below, 32 T cell receptor beta chains from the same sample are listed, as sequenced in a study of identical twins. TCRdb redid the calling of the 5' RACE reads with MiXCR, one entry per CDR3 protein. The sample contains more than 600,000 distinct CDR3 sequences, around a sixth of which appear only once. In addition, the sample was reused for a study of T cells expressing NK-cell markers.

Source material: PBMCs. These receptor sequences come from a woman aged 18-29 years in good health.

This chain's CDR3 is CASSLELWGVDEQYF. CDR3 in DNA: TGTGCCAGCAGCTTAGAACTGTGGGGTGTCGACGAGCAGTACTTC. This chain uses TRBV7-8 with TRBJ2-7; no reliable D call. The CDR3 consists of 15 residues. Trimming took off 1 base at V and 5 bases at J, with 15 bases between the two ends. Germline CDR1 is SGHVS and CDR2 is FQNEAQ.

The chain links TRBV5-3 to TRBJ1-1, with D possibly TRBD1 on 5 matching bases. TRBV5-3 is an open reading frame, and its role is uncertain. Trimming shortened V by 6 bases and J by 5 bases, and 26 bases separated the two germline ends. There are 17 residues in the CDR3. CDR3 nucleotides: TGTGCCAGAACTCCGGGACCGCCGCATAAGGGTTTAACTGAAGCTTTCTTT. Translated, it gives CARTPGPPHKGLTEAFF.

The V gene is TRBV12-3 or TRBV12-4, the J gene TRBJ2-2; TRBD1 might be the D (6 bases). This CDR3 has 17 residues. Trimming shortened V by 4 bases and J by 1 base, and 16 bases separated the two germline ends. CDR3 in amino acids: CASSSRGKGENTGELFF. In nucleotides, the CDR3 is TGTGCCAGCAGTTCCCGGGGCAAGGGGGAGAACACCGGGGAGCTGTTTTTT.

V usage is TRBV12-3 or TRBV12-4 and J usage is TRBJ2-1; 7 nucleotides align to TRBD2. J gave up 4 bases and V 6 bases, and 12 bases lay outside the gene matches. The CDR3 has 16 residues. CDR3 bases: TGTGCCAGCAGGAGGGACTACCACCTGGGGTACAATGAGCAGTTCTTC. This gives the protein CASRRDYHLGYNEQFF.

The V and J genes are TRBV29-1 and TRBJ2-1, with D maybe TRBD1 (6 bases). The V gene's germline CDR1 is SQVTM and CDR2 ANQGSEA. There are 14 residues in the CDR3. Deletions cut 3 bases from V and 0 bases from J, with 9 bases between. CDR3 amino acids: CSVDRQASYNEQFF. CDR3 in DNA: TGCAGCGTTGATAGACAGGCCTCCTACAATGAGCAGTTCTTC.

This clonotype was counted ten times or more. The chain employs TRBV2 and TRBJ2-3; no clear D. The CDR3 has 13 amino acids. The V gene lost 3 bases and the J gene lost 2 bases, with 6 bases spanning the gap. Germline V lookup: CDR1 SNHLY, CDR2 FYNNEI. In nucleotides, the CDR3 is TGTGCCAGCAGTGAGCGGAACACAGATACGCAGTATTTT. Amino acids: CASSERNTDTQYF.

The CDR3 loop is CASSQDPRTGEGYTF. The DNA of the CDR3 is TGTGCCAGCAGCCAAGATCCCCGGACAGGGGAAGGCTACACCTTC. The V call is TRBV14, the J call TRBJ1-2, with 9 bases fitting TRBD1. This CDR3 comprises 15 residues. The ends lost 0 bases at V and 8 bases at J; junction bases unmatched: 7. Germline V CDR1 and CDR2: SGHDN, FVKESK.

This clonotype was observed a handful of times. The chain links TRBV6-5 to TRBJ1-1; D unclear. Between the trimmed V and J ends, which lost 2 bases and 1 base, there was a span of 8 bases. This CDR3 comprises 14 residues. From germline, CDR1 is MNHEY and CDR2 SVGAGI. The CDR3 reads CASSYPTQNTEAFF. Written as DNA, the CDR3 is TGTGCCAGCAGTTACCCCACACAGAACACTGAAGCTTTCTTT.

In its sample, this clonotype was seen a few times. J is TRBJ2-3 and V is TRBV5-1; D uncertain. V lost 4 bases to trimming and J lost 3 bases, with 12 bases between them. The CDR3 extends over 14 amino acids. The germline V gene encodes CDR1 SGHRS and CDR2 YFSETQ. The CDR3 coding sequence is TGCGCCAGCAGCGCCGGGCGATGGACAGATACGCAGTATTTT. Residues: CASSAGRWTDTQYF.

This clonotype was observed a handful of times. The CDR3 nucleotides read TGCAGTGCTAGGGGTGGACAGGCGAACACCGGGGAGCTGTTTTTT. Its translation: CSARGGQANTGELFF. The chain joins TRBV20-1 to TRBJ2-2; 7 bases are shared with TRBD1. This CDR3 region has 15 residues. CDR1 is DFQATT and CDR2 is SNEGSKA in the germline V gene (reference sequence). Unmatched junction bases numbered 4, after V lost 3 bases and J lost 0 bases.

This clonotype was found many times. The chain uses TRBV7-9 and TRBJ2-1, with 8 nucleotides matching TRBD2. The germline V gene encodes CDR1 SEHNR and CDR2 FQNEAQ (reference sequence). V shed 4 bases and J 8 bases; nucleotides not matched to a gene: 16. This CDR3 is built from 17 residues. DNA for the CDR3: TGTGCCAGCAGCTCACAATCAGGACTAGCTGTTTTGGATGAGCAGTTCTTC. Its protein product is CASSSQSGLAVLDEQFF.

The genes are TRBV27 and TRBJ2-5, with D tentatively TRBD1 (6 bases). This CDR3 is built from 14 residues. V was pared by 3 bases and J by 2 bases, with 10 bases between. CDR1 is MNHEY, CDR2 SMNVEV, per germline (reference sequence). CDR3 nucleotide sequence: TGTGCCAGCAGTTTGTTGGACAGACAAGAGACCCAGTACTTC. Amino acid sequence: CASSLLDRQETQYF.

J is TRBJ2-7 and V is TRBV4-3; 11 bases agree with TRBD2. CDR1 and CDR2 from the germline V gene are LGHNA and YSLEER. V lost 4 bases to trimming and J lost 4 bases; unmatched junction nucleotides: 9. CDR3 length equals 16 residues. The CDR3 DNA follows: TGCGCCAGCAGCCTCGCCCTAGCGGGGGGCTCTTACGAGCAGTACTTC. It translates to CASSLALAGGSYEQYF.

The CDR3 DNA follows: TGTGCCAGCAGTCGCTTAAGCGGGACAATGACAGATACGCAGTATTTT. It encodes CASSRLSGTMTDTQYF. The chain carries TRBV7-2 and TRBJ2-3, with D maybe TRBD2 (7 bases). The germline V gene has CDR1 SGHTA and CDR2 FQGNSA. Trimming shortened V by 6 bases and J by 3 bases, and 19 bases separated the two germline ends. The CDR3 is made up of 16 amino acids. The full variable domain, completed using reference TRBV7-2 and TRBJ2-3, is GAGVSQSPSNKVTEKGKDVELRCDPISGHTALYWYRQSLGQGLEFLIYFQGNSAPDKSGLPSDRFSAERTGGSVSTLTIQRTQQEDSAVYLCASSRLSGTMTDTQYFGPGTRLTVL.

This clonotype was counted a few times. This CDR3 is CASALAGATDTQYF. The CDR3 nucleotides read TGTGCCAGCGCTTTAGCGGGAGCCACAGATACGCAGTATTTT. The gene calls are TRBV12-3 or TRBV12-4 and TRBJ2-3; 9 bases match TRBD2. J was trimmed by 2 bases and V by 8 bases; bases with no gene match: 5. This CDR3 spans 14 amino acids.

The chain uses TRBV11-2 and TRBJ2-1; 7 bases match TRBD1. The CDR3 has 14 amino acids. Germline values: CDR1 SGHAT, CDR2 FQNNGV. V lost 2 bases and J lost 6; bases outside the gene matches: 4. The CDR3 loop is CASSLLQGINEQFF. Written as DNA, the CDR3 is TGTGCCAGCAGCTTATTACAGGGGATCAATGAGCAGTTCTTC.

This chain joins TRBV18 and TRBJ2-7; tentative D call: TRBD2 (5 bases). Germline CDR1 KGHSH, CDR2 LQKENI. This CDR3 spans 14 amino acids. Trimming removed 1 base from V and 6 bases from J, with 13 bases in between. This CDR3 is CASSPLDQEAEQYF. The CDR3 coding sequence is TGTGCCAGCTCACCACTTGACCAGGAGGCCGAGCAGTACTTC.

The chain employs TRBV29-1 and TRBJ2-2; 8 bases match TRBD2. Germline assignment: CDR1 SQVTM and CDR2 ANQGSEA. V was clipped by 8 bases and J by 7 bases; unmatched bases: 3. The CDR3 has 11 residues. DNA for the CDR3: TGCAGCACGGCGGGAGGCGGGGAGCTGTTTTTT. Its translation: CSTAGGGELFF.

Only a few counts were recorded for this clonotype. V usage is TRBV6-1 and J usage is TRBJ1-4; TRBD1 agrees at 7 bases. Trimming took 6 bases from V and 8 from J; bases not matched to a gene: 15. This CDR3 spans 16 amino acids. CDR1 and CDR2 (germline): MNHNS, SASEGT. Written as DNA, the CDR3 is TGTGCCAGCAGAGCCGCGGAGGGGGCAAGAAGAGAAAAACTGTTTTTT. Its protein is CASRAAEGARREKLFF.

This rearrangement joins TRBV5-1 to TRBJ2-7, with D perhaps TRBD2 (5 bases). With 1 base removed from V and 3 bases from J, the gap between germline ends came to 17 bases. The CDR3 is 16 residues long. Per the germline V gene, CDR1 is SGHRS and CDR2 is YFSETQ. This CDR3 reads CASSLYRGSAGYEQYF. The CDR3, as DNA: TGCGCCAGCAGCTTGTACCGAGGGTCCGCGGGCTACGAGCAGTACTTC.

This clonotype has just a few counts. The chain carries TRBV7-8 and TRBJ2-7; D could derive from TRBD1 or TRBD2 (5 bases each). Between the trimmed V and J ends, which lost 5 bases and 3 bases, there was a span of 17 bases. This CDR3 is 15 amino acids long. Germline V gene sequence: CDR1 SGHVS, CDR2 FQNEAQ. The CDR3 here is CASSLGARFSYEQYF. The CDR3 DNA sequence: TGTGCCAGCAGCCTCGGGGCGAGGTTTAGCTACGAGCAGTACTTC.

The V gene is TRBV10-3, the J gene TRBJ2-1, with 7 bases aligning to TRBD2. Unmatched junction bases numbered 18, after V lost 8 bases and J lost 8 bases. This CDR3 contains 16 residues. Germline loops: CDR1 ENHRY, CDR2 SYGVKD. The CDR3 here is CAIQMGLSGAWHEQFF. The CDR3, as DNA: TGTGCCATCCAAATGGGGTTAAGCGGGGCTTGGCATGAGCAGTTCTTC.

This clonotype was counted a few times. This chain connects TRBV7-9 to TRBJ1-1; the D is unclear. Germline loops: CDR1 SEHNR, CDR2 FQNEAQ (reference sequence). The CDR3 sequence is 12 residues long. Deletions cut 6 bases from V and 5 bases from J, with 10 bases between. The CDR3 coding sequence is TGTGCCAGCAGGCCCCCCGGGACTGAAGCTTTCTTT. Protein: CASRPPGTEAFF.

This clonotype was counted a single time. The chain uses TRBV7-9 and TRBJ1-1; tentative D call: TRBD1 (6 bases). Trimming pared 5 bases from V and 10 bases from J, leaving 11 bases between. Germline V gene sequence: CDR1 SEHNR, CDR2 FQNEAQ (reference sequence). The CDR3 sequence is 11 residues long. The chain's CDR3 is CASSKGDRAFF. For the CDR3, the DNA is TGTGCCAGCAGCAAGGGGGATCGAGCTTTCTTT. The full variable domain, completed using reference TRBV7-9 and TRBJ1-1, is DTGVSQNPRHKITKRGQNVTFRCDPISEHNRLYWYRQTLGQGPEFLTYFQNEAQLEKSRLLSDRFSAERPKGSFSTLEIQRTEQGDSAMYLCASSKGDRAFFGQGTRLTVV.

This chain joins TRBV2 and TRBJ2-1; a weak D match, TRBD1 (5 bases). The CDR3 covers 16 residues. Deletions cut 7 bases from V and 0 bases from J, with 16 bases between. Germline lookup yields CDR1 SNHLY and CDR2 FYNNEI. The CDR3 coding sequence is TGTGCCAGCACCTACTTTGGGGCGAGCTCCTACAATGAGCAGTTCTTC. It translates to CASTYFGASSYNEQFF.

Only a few counts were recorded for this clonotype. This chain joins TRBV12-3 or TRBV12-4 and TRBJ1-6, with D unresolved. V was shortened by 3 bases and J by 5 bases, with 8 bases between the two germline ends. This CDR3 has 14 residues. The DNA of the CDR3 is TGTGCCAGCAGTTTCGTCCAGGATAATTCACCCCTCCACTTT. Translating gives CASSFVQDNSPLHF.

The gene calls are TRBV13 and TRBJ2-5; D is perhaps TRBD2 (7 bases). The germline V gene encodes CDR1 PRHDT and CDR2 FYEKMQ (reference sequence). Trimming removed 6 bases at V and 3 bases at J, with 14 bases between. This CDR3 spans 14 amino acids. In DNA, the CDR3 is TGTGCCAGCAGGCGAGGGGGGGGCGAAGAGACCCAGTACTTC. Translation: CASRRGGGEETQYF.

This clonotype was found a few times. This rearrangement joins TRBV7-3 to TRBJ2-1; D remains unclear. Per the germline V gene, CDR1 is SGHTA and CDR2 is FQGTGA. The CDR3 sequence is 16 residues long. V shed 3 bases and J shed 4 bases, with 16 bases lying between them. The CDR3 coding sequence is TGTGCCAGCAGCTTCTGGGCCAAAAGAGAGTACAATGAGCAGTTCTTC. Encoded protein: CASSFWAKREYNEQFF.

This clonotype was counted between two and nine times. The rearrangement uses TRBV19 and TRBJ2-3; D is undetermined. The CDR3 sequence is 16 residues long. Trimming took off 0 bases at V and 5 bases at J, with 15 bases between the two ends. Looked up from germline, CDR1 is LNHDA and CDR2 is SQIVND (reference sequence). The CDR3: CASSIDGALLRDTQYF. For the CDR3, the DNA is TGTGCCAGTAGTATAGATGGTGCCCTGCTACGAGATACGCAGTATTTT.

The rearrangement links TRBV18 to TRBJ2-7; D not certain. The V end was cut by 5 bases, the J end by 1 base, with 12 bases between. Germline V CDR1 and CDR2: KGHSH, LQKENI. This CDR3 region has 14 residues. The CDR3 spells CASSRVSRSYEQYF. The CDR3, as DNA: TGTGCCAGCTCAAGGGTCAGCCGGTCCTACGAGCAGTACTTC.

V gene TRBV7-2 combines with J gene TRBJ2-3; 8 positions match TRBD2. CDR1 is SGHTA and CDR2 is FQGNSA in the germline V gene. The CDR3 has 13 amino acids. Germline trimming cut 5 bases from V and 11 bases from J; bases unmatched to any gene: 9. The DNA of the CDR3 is TGTGCCAGCAGCCTCAAGCGGGAGACGGGGCAGTATTTT. It yields the protein CASSLKRETGQYF. Full variable domain (rest looked up from reference TRBV7-2 and TRBJ2-3): GAGVSQSPSNKVTEKGKDVELRCDPISGHTALYWYRQSLGQGLEFLIYFQGNSAPDKSGLPSDRFSAERTGGSVSTLTIQRTQQEDSAVYLCASSLKRETGQYFGPGTRLTVL.

This clonotype was seen ten or more times. This chain uses TRBV10-3 with TRBJ1-1, with 9 bases aligning to TRBD1. The CDR3 is 15 amino acids. The germline gives CDR1 ENHRY, CDR2 SYGVKD. J was trimmed by 0 bases and V by 6 bases; bases with no gene match: 5. CDR3 loop: CAIRTGQGMNTEAFF. CDR3 DNA: TGTGCCATCAGAACCGGACAGGGGATGAACACTGAAGCTTTCTTT.